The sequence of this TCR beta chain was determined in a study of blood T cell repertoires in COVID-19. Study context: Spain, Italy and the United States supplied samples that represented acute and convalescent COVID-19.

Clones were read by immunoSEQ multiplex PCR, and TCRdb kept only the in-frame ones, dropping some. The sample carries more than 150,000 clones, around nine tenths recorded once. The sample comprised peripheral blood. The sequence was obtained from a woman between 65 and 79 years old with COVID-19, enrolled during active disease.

In DNA, the CDR3 is TGTGCCAGCAGCTATCAGGGGGCCCTCGAGCAGTACTTC. It is translated as CASSYQGALEQYF. V usage is TRBV7-9 and J usage is TRBJ2-7; 8 bases align to TRBD1. CDR1 and CDR2 (germline): SEHNR, FQNEAQ (reference sequence). The CDR3 loop spans 13 amino acids. J was trimmed by 6 bases and V by 4 bases; bases with no gene match: 5. Complete variable domain (other parts from reference TRBV7-9 and TRBJ2-7): DTGVSQNPRHKITKRGQNVTFRCDPISEHNRLYWYRQTLGQGPEFLTYFQNEAQLEKSRLLSDRFSAERPKGSFSTLEIQRTEQGDSAMYLCASSYQGALEQYFGPGTRLTVT.